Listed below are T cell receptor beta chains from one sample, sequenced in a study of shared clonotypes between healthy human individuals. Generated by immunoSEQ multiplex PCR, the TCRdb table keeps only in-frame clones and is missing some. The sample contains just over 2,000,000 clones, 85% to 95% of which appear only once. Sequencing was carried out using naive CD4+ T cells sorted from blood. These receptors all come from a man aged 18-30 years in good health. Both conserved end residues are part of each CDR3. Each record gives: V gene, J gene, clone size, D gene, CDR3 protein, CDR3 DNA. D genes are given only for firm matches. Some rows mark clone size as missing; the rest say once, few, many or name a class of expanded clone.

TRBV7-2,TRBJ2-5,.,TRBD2,CASSTGTSGQETQYF,TGTGCCAGCAGCACCGGGACTAGCGGCCAAGAGACCCAGTACTTC
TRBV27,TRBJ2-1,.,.,CASSLSIRANEQFF,TGTGCCAGCAGTTTATCGATCCGGGCCAATGAGCAGTTCTTC
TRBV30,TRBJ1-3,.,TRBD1,CAWRPSNDRATGNTIYF,TGTGCCTGGAGGCCCTCTAATGACAGGGCAACTGGAAACACCATATATTTT
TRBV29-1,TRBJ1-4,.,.,CSVWLPGDNEKLFF,TGCAGCGTTTGGCTGCCGGGAGATAATGAAAAACTGTTTTTT
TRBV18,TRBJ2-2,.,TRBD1,CASSPLQRGLTGELFF,TGTGCCAGCTCACCACTTCAAAGGGGGCTAACCGGGGAGCTGTTTTTT
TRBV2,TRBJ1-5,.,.,CASSLIAGDGNQPQHF,TGTGCCAGCAGCCTTATCGCAGGGGATGGCAATCAGCCCCAGCATTTT
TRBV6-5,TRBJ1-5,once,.,CASSPDRWSNQPQHF,TGTGCCAGCAGTCCCGACAGGTGGAGCAATCAGCCCCAGCATTTT
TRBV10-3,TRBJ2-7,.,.,CAISDGGRFAYEQYF,TGTGCCATCAGTGATGGGGGTAGGTTCGCATACGAGCAGTACTTC
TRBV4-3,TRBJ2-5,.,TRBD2,CASSQLGAGQETQYF,TGCGCCAGCAGCCAACTCGGAGCGGGACAAGAGACCCAGTACTTC
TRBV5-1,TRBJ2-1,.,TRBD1,CASSFLQGAYGEQFF,TGCGCCAGCAGCTTTCTTCAGGGGGCATACGGTGAGCAGTTCTTC
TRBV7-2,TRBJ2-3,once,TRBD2,CASSLQRGAADTQYF,TGTGCCAGCAGCCTCCAGCGGGGGGCCGCGGATACGCAGTATTTT
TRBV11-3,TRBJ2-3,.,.,CASSLGGGSTDTQYF,TGTGCCAGCAGCTTAGGTGGAGGGAGCACAGATACGCAGTATTTT
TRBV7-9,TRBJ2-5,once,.,CASSTSGSETQYF,TGTGCCAGCAGCACCTCAGGGTCAGAGACCCAGTACTTC
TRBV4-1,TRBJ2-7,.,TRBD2,CASSQERTSGIYEQYF,TGCGCCAGCAGCCAAGAGAGGACTAGCGGGATCTACGAGCAGTACTTC
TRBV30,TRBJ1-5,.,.,CAWSPGSRSNQPQHF,TGTGCCTGGAGTCCCGGCAGCCGTAGCAATCAGCCCCAGCATTTT
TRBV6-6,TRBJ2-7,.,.,CASSSDIPEQYF,TGTGCCAGCAGTTCGGATATACCGGAGCAGTACTTC
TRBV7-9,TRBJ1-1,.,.,CASSPEIQYTEAFF,TGTGCCAGCAGTCCCGAGATTCAGTACACTGAAGCTTTCTTT
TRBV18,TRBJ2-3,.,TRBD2,CASSPLAGGPDTQYF,TGTGCCAGCTCACCTCTAGCGGGGGGGCCAGATACGCAGTATTTT
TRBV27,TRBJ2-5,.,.,CASSPILGETQYF,TGTGCCAGCAGTCCTATTCTCGGGGAGACCCAGTACTTC
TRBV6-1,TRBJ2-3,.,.,CASSEGLQVYGTDTQYF,TGTGCCAGCAGTGAAGGTCTGCAGGTTTACGGCACAGATACGCAGTATTTT
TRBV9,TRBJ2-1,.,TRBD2,CASSPGRATYNEQFF,TGTGCCAGCAGCCCCGGGAGGGCAACCTACAATGAGCAGTTCTTC
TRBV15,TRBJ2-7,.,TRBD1,CATSRVLQGSLEQYF,TGTGCCACCAGCAGAGTCCTACAGGGGTCCCTAGAGCAGTACTTC
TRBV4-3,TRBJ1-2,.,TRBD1,CASSPLGRGDGYTF,TGCGCCAGCAGCCCCTTGGGCAGGGGGGATGGCTACACCTTC
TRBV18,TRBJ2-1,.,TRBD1,CASSPLDRGSSYNEQFF,TGTGCCAGCTCACCACTAGACAGGGGGAGCTCCTACAATGAGCAGTTCTTC
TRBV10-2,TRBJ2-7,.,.,CASSERRTYEQYF,TGCGCCAGCAGTGAGAGGAGGACCTACGAGCAGTACTTC
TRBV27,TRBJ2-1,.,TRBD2,CASSFKASGSYNEQFF,TGTGCCAGCAGTTTTAAGGCTAGCGGGAGTTACAATGAGCAGTTCTTC
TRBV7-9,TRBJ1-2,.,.,CASSTFGGAHYGYTF,TGTGCCAGCAGTACCTTCGGGGGCGCTCACTATGGCTACACCTTC
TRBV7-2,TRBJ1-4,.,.,CASSLVVGYEKLFF,TGTGCCAGCAGCTTAGTAGTAGGGTACGAAAAACTGTTTTTT
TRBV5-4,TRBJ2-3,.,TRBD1,CASSPRTGNTDTQYF,TGTGCCAGCAGCCCTCGGACAGGGAACACAGATACGCAGTATTTT
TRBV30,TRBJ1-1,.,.,CAWSPGPAEAFF,TGTGCCTGGAGTCCGGGCCCCGCGGAAGCTTTCTTT
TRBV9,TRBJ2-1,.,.,CASSVVIRGVGNEQFF,TGTGCCAGCAGCGTAGTAATAAGAGGGGTTGGCAATGAGCAGTTCTTC